The 20 T cell receptor beta chains below were found in one sample sequenced in a study of CD8 T cells in ankylosing spondylitis. Each CDR3 protein is one row after TCRdb ran MiXCR on the 5' RACE reads. Here the sample spans approximately 92,000 distinct CDR3 sequences, 8.5% to 9% being singletons. The specimen was blood, either unsorted or a sorted T cell fraction (not recorded which). The receptors originated from a male donor with ankylosing spondylitis or in good health (not recorded which).

This clonotype was detected many times. Mismatch with germline at one junction end may stem from a read error. J is TRBJ2-1 and V is TRBV28; the D is unclear. CDR1 is MDHEN and CDR2 is SYDVKM in the germline V gene. CDR3 length: 11 amino acids. CDR3 DNA: TGTGCCAGCAGTTTACTAGGGTATGAATTTTTC. This encodes CASSLLGYEFF.

At least ten counts were recorded for this clonotype. The rearrangement links TRBV6-5 to TRBJ2-3; either TRBD1 or TRBD2 may supply D (6 bases each). The V end was cut by 2 bases, the J end by 4 bases, with 10 bases between. Germline V CDR1 and CDR2: MNHEY, SVGAGI. The CDR3 is 14 residues long. This CDR3 is CASSYAGGPDTQYF. CDR3 nucleotide sequence: TGTGCCAGCAGTTACGCCGGGGGCCCAGATACGCAGTATTTT.

The chain combines TRBV2 with TRBJ2-1, with TRBD2 identical over 7 bases. V shed 6 bases and J 8 bases; nucleotides not matched to a gene: 10. Germline V gives CDR1 SNHLY, CDR2 FYNNEI. CDR3 length equals 14 residues. CDR3 in amino acids: CASRGTGGRYEQFF. The CDR3 nucleotides are TGTGCCAGCAGGGGGACGGGGGGTAGGTATGAGCAGTTCTTC.

The V gene is TRBV5-1, the J gene TRBJ2-4; 8 bases line up with TRBD2. Trimming removed 3 bases from V and 0 bases from J; junction bases left unmatched: 5. The CDR3 totals 16 residues. The germline CDR1 and CDR2 sequences are SGHRS and YFSETQ. The CDR3 protein is CASSWAAGGAKNIQYF. CDR3 in DNA: TGCGCCAGCAGCTGGGCCGCGGGGGGAGCCAAAAACATTCAGTACTTC.

This clonotype was seen more than once but under ten times. The V and J genes are TRBV28 and TRBJ2-5; 7 bases are shared with TRBD1. V shed 3 bases and J 2 bases; nucleotides not matched to a gene: 6. CDR3 length: 15 amino acids. Germline lookup yields CDR1 MDHEN and CDR2 SYDVKM. CDR3 nucleotides: TGTGCCAGCAGTTTCGGGGACAGCTCACAAGAGACCCAGTACTTC. Its translation: CASSFGDSSQETQYF.

This clonotype was seen many times. The chain carries TRBV6-4 and TRBJ1-6; weak D call: TRBD1 (5 bases). CDR3 length equals 14 residues. Per the germline V gene, CDR1 is MRHNA and CDR2 is SNTAGT. V dropped 5 bases and J dropped 8 bases, with 13 bases sitting between them. For the CDR3, the DNA is TGTGCCAGCAGTCGGGACCTAACGGATTCACCCCTCCACTTT. Protein sequence: CASSRDLTDSPLHF.

This clonotype has at least ten counts. The V gene is TRBV6-1, the J gene TRBJ1-5; the match to TRBD1 covers 7 bases. Germline V gene lookup returns CDR1 MNHNS and CDR2 SASEGT. With 5 bases clipped from V and 3 bases from J, the junction kept 7 bases outside the gene matches. The CDR3 extends over 15 amino acids. CDR3 amino acids: CASSRTGLNNQPQHF. The CDR3 DNA reads TGTGCCAGCAGTCGGACAGGCCTGAACAATCAGCCCCAGCATTTT.

This clonotype was detected ten times or more. The genes are TRBV29-1 and TRBJ1-1; D is unresolved. The CDR3 has 10 residues. Germline V gene lookup returns CDR1 SQVTM and CDR2 ANQGSEA. Deletions cut 4 bases from V and 1 base from J, with 1 base between. Here the CDR3 DNA reads TGCAGCGTTGGGAACACTGAAGCTTTCTTT. This encodes CSVGNTEAFF.

This clonotype was seen ten or more times. The chain combines TRBV18 with TRBJ2-2, with D perhaps matching TRBD1 (5 bases). V was shortened by 0 bases and J by 6 bases, with 17 bases between the two germline ends. Germline lookup yields CDR1 KGHSH and CDR2 LQKENI. This CDR3 spans 17 amino acids. The CDR3 DNA reads TGTGCCAGCTCACCACCGGTGGCAGGGCCGACGGCCGGGGAGCTGTTTTTT. It translates to CASSPPVAGPTAGELFF.

The V and J genes are TRBV5-1 and TRBJ2-5, with D perhaps matching TRBD2 (5 bases). Looked up from germline, CDR1 is SGHRS and CDR2 is YFSETQ. V was pared by 3 bases and J by 7 bases, with 13 bases between. The CDR3 totals 13 residues. The CDR3: CASSSEVSGTQYF. CDR3 bases: TGCGCCAGCAGCTCAGAGGTCAGCGGGACCCAGTACTTC.

At least ten counts were recorded for this clonotype. The chain uses TRBV9 and TRBJ2-1; D remains ambiguous. The length of the CDR3 is 12 residues. Germline assignment: CDR1 SGDLS and CDR2 YYNGEE. The germline V and J ends were trimmed by 1 base and 9 bases, with 8 bases remaining between them. The CDR3 DNA reads as TGTGCCAGCAGCGTATCTCGAGGTGAGCAGTTCTTC. This translates into CASSVSRGEQFF.

This clonotype was picked up many times. The rearrangement joins TRBV6-5 to TRBJ1-2; D may be TRBD1 (5 bases). Trimming left V 5 bases short and J 4 bases short, with 17 bases between. The CDR3 has 15 amino acids. Germline V gives CDR1 MNHEY, CDR2 SVGAGI. CDR3 nucleotides: TGTGCCAGCAGTCAACGGGGGTCCGGGGGCTATGGCTACACCTTC. Its translation is CASSQRGSGGYGYTF.

The CDR3 reads CSVEQFGTDTQYF. CDR3 nucleotide sequence: TGCAGCGTTGAGCAATTCGGCACAGATACGCAGTATTTT. The rearrangement uses TRBV29-1 and TRBJ2-3; D is unclear. The CDR3 length is 13 residues. The ends were cut back, 3 bases at V and 1 base at J, with 8 bases in the middle. The germline V gene has CDR1 SQVTM and CDR2 ANQGSEA.

This clonotype was counted at least ten times. This chain joins TRBV18 and TRBJ2-1; D is perhaps TRBD1 (5 bases). The V gene lost 0 bases and the J gene lost 4 bases, with 7 bases spanning the gap. Germline V CDR1 and CDR2: KGHSH, LQKENI. The CDR3 loop spans 14 amino acids. The DNA of the CDR3 is TGTGCCAGCTCACCACCGACAGATTACAATGAGCAGTTCTTC. It codes for CASSPPTDYNEQFF. Together with reference TRBV18 and TRBJ2-1, the CDR3 gives the full variable domain: NAGVMQNPRHLVRRRGQEARLRCSPMKGHSHVYWYRQLPEEGLKFMVYLQKENIIDESGMPKERFSAEFPKEGPSILRIQQVVRGDSAAYFCASSPPTDYNEQFFGPGTRLTVL.

Many counts were recorded for this clonotype. This chain connects TRBV6-1 to TRBJ2-1, with D tentatively TRBD1 (6 bases). Germline V lookup: CDR1 MNHNS, CDR2 SASEGT. CDR3 length: 17 residues. Between the trimmed V and J ends, which lost 6 bases and 6 bases, there was a span of 24 bases. This CDR3 reads CASRPRTATGNGNEQFF. The CDR3 region has the DNA TGTGCCAGCAGGCCCCGGACAGCAACGGGGAACGGCAATGAGCAGTTCTTC.

In this sample, this clonotype turned up many times. V is TRBV27 and J is TRBJ2-1, with D perhaps matching TRBD1 (5 bases). The V end lost 3 bases, the J end lost 0 bases, and 9 bases lay between the germline ends. The germline V gene has CDR1 MNHEY and CDR2 SMNVEV (reference sequence). The CDR3 runs 15 residues. The CDR3, as DNA: TGTGCCAGCAGTTTCACAGGTCTCTCCTACAATGAGCAGTTCTTC. Translating it yields CASSFTGLSYNEQFF.

This clonotype has a count of ten or more. The chain couples TRBV12-3 or TRBV12-4 to TRBJ1-4; TRBD1 is a possible D gene (6 bases). With 3 bases removed from V and 2 bases from J, the gap between germline ends came to 10 bases. This CDR3 is built from 15 residues. Here the CDR3 DNA reads TGTGCCAGCAGTTTCTGGGGGGGCACTAATGAAAAACTGTTTTTT. It yields the protein CASSFWGGTNEKLFF.

This clonotype was picked up many times. The rearrangement uses TRBV9 and TRBJ2-5, with a weak D call TRBD2 (7 bases). V lost 4 bases and J 4 bases, leaving 20 bases between the germline ends. Germline V gene data show CDR1 as SGDLS and CDR2 as YYNGEE. The CDR3 covers 16 residues. The CDR3 sequence: CASSHPTAGAGETQYF. CDR3 nucleotide sequence: TGTGCCAGCAGCCACCCAACGGCGGGGGCGGGAGAGACCCAGTACTTC. Looking up the rest from reference TRBV9 and TRBJ2-5 gives the full variable domain: DSGVTQTPKHLITATGQRVTLRCSPRSGDLSVYWYQQSLDQGLQFLIQYYNGEERAKGNILERFSAQQFPDLHSELNLSSLELGDSALYFCASSHPTAGAGETQYFGPGTRLLVL.

This clonotype showed up many times. CDR3 nucleotides: TGTGCCAGCAGTTTATGGGGGGGTGATCAGCCCCAGCATTTT. This gives the protein CASSLWGGDQPQHF. The chain couples TRBV27 to TRBJ1-5; tentative D call: TRBD1 (5 bases). Trimming shortened V by 1 base and J by 5 bases, and 9 bases separated the two germline ends. Germline V gene data show CDR1 as MNHEY and CDR2 as SMNVEV (reference sequence). CDR3 length equals 14 residues.

This clonotype was recorded many times. This sequence joins TRBV12-3 or TRBV12-4 and TRBJ1-4; TRBD1 might be the D (5 bases). V was trimmed by 3 bases and J by 7 bases, leaving 12 bases between them. The CDR3 is 14 residues long. The CDR3 DNA is TGTGCCAGCAGTTTCGGGGGTGATGGTGAAAAACTGTTTTTT. Protein sequence: CASSFGGDGEKLFF.